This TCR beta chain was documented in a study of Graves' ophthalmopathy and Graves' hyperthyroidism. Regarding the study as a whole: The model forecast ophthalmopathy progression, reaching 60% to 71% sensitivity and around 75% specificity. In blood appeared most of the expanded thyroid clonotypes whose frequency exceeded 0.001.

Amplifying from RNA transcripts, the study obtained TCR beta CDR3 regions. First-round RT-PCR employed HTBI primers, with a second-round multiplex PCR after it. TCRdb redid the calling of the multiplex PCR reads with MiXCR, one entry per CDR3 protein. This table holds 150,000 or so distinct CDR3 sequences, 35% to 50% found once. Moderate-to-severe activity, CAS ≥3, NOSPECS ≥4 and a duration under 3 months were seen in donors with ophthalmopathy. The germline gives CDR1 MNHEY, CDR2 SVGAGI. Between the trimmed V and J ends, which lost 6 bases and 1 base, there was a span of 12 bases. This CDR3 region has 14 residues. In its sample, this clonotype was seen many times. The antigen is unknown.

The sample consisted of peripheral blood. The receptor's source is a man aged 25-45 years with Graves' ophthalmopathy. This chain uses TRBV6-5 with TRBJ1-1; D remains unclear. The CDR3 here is CASRASGRNTEAFF. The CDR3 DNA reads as TGTGCCAGCAGGGCATCGGGGAGGAACACTGAAGCTTTCTTT.